The next 27 T cell receptor beta chains were all read from a single sample in a study of cytomegalovirus exposure and HLA in healthy donors. PCR was performed using 60 Vbeta and 13 Jbeta primers. The assay was immunoSEQ multiplex PCR, and TCRdb's table has in-frame clones only and misses some. The sample records 50,000 or so clones, 70% to 80% being singletons. The sequenced material came from PBMCs. These receptors were taken from a woman in her 40s in good health and CMV-seropositive.

The J gene is TRBJ1-2, the V gene TRBV19; no reliable D call. The V end was cut by 7 bases, the J end by 7 bases, with 13 bases between. Germline CDR1 LNHDA, CDR2 SQIVND (reference sequence). The CDR3 has 12 residues. Here the CDR3 reads CASKNPERGYTF. CDR3 in DNA: TGTGCCAGTAAAAACCCGGAGCGTGGCTACACCTTC.

V usage is TRBV7-7 and J usage is TRBJ2-5, with D possibly matching TRBD1 (5 bases). CDR1 and CDR2 (germline): SSHAT, FNYEAQ (reference sequence). V gave up 7 bases and J gave up 3 bases, with 15 bases separating them. The CDR3 runs to 14 residues. In DNA form, the CDR3 reads TGTGCCAGCACCCGTAAGGGGCCCGAAGAGACCCAGTACTTC. Translating gives CASTRKGPEETQYF. Based on the CDR3 plus reference TRBV7-7 and TRBJ2-5, the full variable domain is GAGVSQSPRYKVTKRGQDVTLRCDPISSHATLYWYQQALGQGPEFLTYFNYEAQPDKSGLPSDRFSAERPEGSISTLTIQRTEQRDSAMYRCASTRKGPEETQYFGPGTRLLVL.

The chain couples TRBV4-1 to TRBJ2-3, with 7 bases identical to TRBD1. This CDR3 comprises 15 residues. The germline V gene encodes CDR1 MGHRA and CDR2 YSYEKL. J was trimmed by 0 bases and V by 3 bases; bases with no gene match: 3. CDR3 in DNA: TGCGCCAGCAGCCAGGACAGGATTAGCACAGATACGCAGTATTTT. Protein: CASSQDRISTDTQYF.

J is TRBJ1-2 and V is TRBV6-1; TRBD1 aligns across 8 bases. The CDR3 length is 15 residues. With V trimmed by 1 base and J by 4 bases, 5 bases remained unmatched. In germline, CDR1 is MNHNS, CDR2 SASEGT. The CDR3 DNA reads as TGTGCCAGCAGTGAAGACCAGGGGGCGATCTATGGCTACACCTTC. It translates to CASSEDQGAIYGYTF.

The chain carries TRBV29-1 and TRBJ1-2; no clear D gene. The CDR3 spans 12 residues. Trimming pared 3 bases from V and 8 bases from J, leaving 13 bases between. Germline CDR1 SQVTM, CDR2 ANQGSEA. CDR3 residues: CSVEVRSRGYTF. CDR3 in DNA: TGCAGCGTTGAGGTCCGGTCGCGGGGCTACACCTTC. The full variable domain, completed using reference TRBV29-1 and TRBJ1-2, is SAVISQKPSRDICQRGTSLTIQCQVDSQVTMMFWYRQQPGQSLTLIATANQGSEATYESGFVIDKFPISRPNLTFSTLTVSNMSPEDSSIYLCSVEVRSRGYTFGSGTRLTVV.

The chain has TRBV19 and TRBJ2-1; tentative D call: TRBD1 (6 bases). In germline, CDR1 is LNHDA, CDR2 SQIVND (reference sequence). V was clipped by 6 bases and J by 6 bases, with 15 bases between them. The CDR3 is made up of 14 amino acids. The CDR3: CASSGTLVGNEQFF. In DNA form, the CDR3 reads TGTGCCAGTAGCGGGACACTGGTCGGCAATGAGCAGTTCTTC. Supplemented by reference TRBV19 and TRBJ2-1, the full variable domain reads DGGITQSPKYLFRKEGQNVTLSCEQNLNHDAMYWYRQDPGQGLRLIYYSQIVNDFQKGDIAEGYSVSREKKESFPLTVTSAQKNPTAFYLCASSGTLVGNEQFFGPGTRLTVL.

The rearrangement joins TRBV4-2 to TRBJ1-2, with D unclear. V lost 4 bases, J lost 6 bases, and 15 bases lay in between. The CDR3 runs 14 residues. Germline CDR1 LGHNA, CDR2 YNFKEQ. The CDR3 sequence: CASSLPRDSHGYTF. In DNA, the CDR3 is TGTGCCAGCAGCCTCCCGCGAGATTCGCATGGCTACACCTTC.

CDR3 DNA: TGTGCCAGCAGGGAGGGTTCGTATGGCTACACCTTC. Translating it yields CASREGSYGYTF. The chain is built from TRBV28 and TRBJ1-2; D not certain. With 6 bases removed from V and 5 bases from J, the gap between germline ends came to 10 bases. CDR1 is MDHEN, CDR2 SYDVKM, per germline. CDR3 length: 12 residues.

This clone has a handful of counts. This chain links TRBV19 with TRBJ1-5; TRBD1 matches at 7 bases. The CDR3 has 12 amino acids. Trimming cost V 9 bases and J 6 bases; bases outside gene matches: 5. The germline CDR1 and CDR2 sequences are LNHDA and SQIVND (reference sequence). The CDR3 loop is CASRGEGQPQHF. The CDR3 nucleotides read TGTGCCAGCAGGGGGGAAGGTCAGCCCCAGCATTTT.

This chain uses TRBV6-1 with TRBJ2-7; a possible D gene is TRBD1 (5 bases). The CDR3 has 15 amino acids. V shed 10 bases and J shed 0 bases, with 19 bases lying between them. CDR1 MNHNS and CDR2 SASEGT come from the germline V gene. This CDR3 reads CATSGGAKGSYEQYF. The DNA of the CDR3 is TGTGCCACCTCCGGTGGGGCTAAGGGCTCCTACGAGCAGTACTTC.

This CDR3 is CASSPHRYRDRHYEQYF. CDR3 coding DNA: TGTGCCAGCAGCCCACATCGCTACCGGGACAGGCACTACGAGCAGTACTTC. This chain joins TRBV7-2 and TRBJ2-7, with 8 nucleotides matching TRBD1. This CDR3 spans 17 amino acids. V dropped 5 bases and J dropped 3; count of bases not matched to a gene: 15. Germline CDR1 is SGHTA and CDR2 is FQGNSA.

This chain connects TRBV14 to TRBJ2-7, with 10 nucleotides matching TRBD1. This CDR3 spans 16 amino acids. V trimming: 3 bases; J trimming: 3 bases; junction bases outside the gene matches: 8. Germline lookup yields CDR1 SGHDN and CDR2 FVKESK. The CDR3 here is CASSHPQDRGYYEQYF. For the CDR3, the DNA is TGTGCCAGCAGCCACCCCCAGGACAGGGGGTACTACGAGCAGTACTTC.

This sequence joins TRBV4-3 and TRBJ2-3, with 11 bases fitting TRBD2. The CDR3 totals 16 residues. Per the germline V gene, CDR1 is LGHNA and CDR2 is YSLEER. The V gene end was trimmed by 3 bases and the J gene end by 6 bases; junction bases not matched to a gene: 8. The CDR3 protein is CASSHSLAGGLDTQYF. The CDR3 coding sequence is TGCGCCAGCAGCCACTCTCTAGCGGGGGGATTGGATACGCAGTATTTT.

V is TRBV29-1 and J is TRBJ2-1; weak D call: TRBD2 (6 bases). CDR1 and CDR2 from the germline V gene are SQVTM and ANQGSEA. The CDR3 extends over 17 amino acids. Trimming cost V 3 bases and J 6 bases, with 24 bases left between them. CDR3 loop: CSVEGGLSDQLGNEQFF. The CDR3 coding sequence is TGCAGCGTTGAGGGAGGTCTGTCGGACCAGTTGGGCAATGAGCAGTTCTTC.

This chain connects TRBV6-1 to TRBJ2-3; TRBD1 aligns across 7 bases. The V and J ends lost 6 bases and 3 bases, in that order; junction bases with no gene match: 9. From germline, CDR1 is MNHNS and CDR2 SASEGT. This CDR3 contains 15 residues. For the CDR3, the DNA is TGTGCCAGCAGCGAGGGGGCGCATACAACAGATACGCAGTATTTT. Its translation is CASSEGAHTTDTQYF.

The sample holds a few counts of this clone. This rearrangement joins TRBV6-4 to TRBJ2-5; 13 bases agree with TRBD2. Looked up from germline, CDR1 is MRHNA and CDR2 is SNTAGT. The V and J ends lost 6 bases and 5 bases, in that order; junction bases with no gene match: 9. The length of the CDR3 is 16 residues. CDR3 DNA: TGTGCCAGCAGCAAAGGGACTAGCGGGGTCGTTGAGACCCAGTACTTC. It specifies CASSKGTSGVVETQYF.

The gene calls are TRBV7-2 and TRBJ2-1; the match to TRBD2 covers 11 bases. V lost 2 bases to trimming and J lost 5 bases; unmatched junction nucleotides: 8. CDR1 SGHTA and CDR2 FQGNSA come from the germline V gene. CDR3 size: 17 residues. For the CDR3, the DNA is TGTGCCAGCAGCTTAAAAACGAGGACTAGCGGGCACAATGAGCAGTTCTTC. Protein sequence: CASSLKTRTSGHNEQFF.

CDR3 protein: CAWQFSGNTIYF. As DNA, the CDR3 is TGTGCCTGGCAGTTCTCTGGAAACACCATATATTTT. The rearrangement links TRBV30 to TRBJ1-3, with D unresolved. V lost 5 bases, J lost 0 bases, and 5 bases lay in between. This CDR3 has 12 residues. Per the germline V gene, CDR1 is GTSNPN and CDR2 is SVGIG (reference sequence).

This clone was observed a few times. The V gene is TRBV5-5, the J gene TRBJ1-3, with D perhaps TRBD1 (5 bases). Trimming took 0 bases from V and 7 from J, leaving 5 bases between them. The germline gives CDR1 SGHKS, CDR2 YYEKEE (reference sequence). This CDR3 contains 12 residues. The chain's CDR3 is CASSLAGNTIYF. CDR3 in DNA: TGTGCCAGCAGCTTGGCAGGGAACACCATATATTTT.

The rearrangement joins TRBV4-3 to TRBJ2-7; TRBD2 matches 8 bases. This CDR3 spans 15 amino acids. V gave up 0 bases and J gave up 2 bases; unmatched junction bases: 3. CDR1 is LGHNA, CDR2 YSLEER, per germline. As DNA, the CDR3 is TGCGCCAGCAGCCAAGAGTCGGGGGGGCCCTACGAGCAGTACTTC. Its protein is CASSQESGGPYEQYF.

The chain employs TRBV2 and TRBJ2-7; 8 positions match TRBD2. The CDR3 sequence is 14 residues long. With 4 bases clipped from V and 5 bases from J, the junction kept 7 bases outside the gene matches. Germline CDR1 SNHLY, CDR2 FYNNEI. The CDR3 protein is CASSGTSFSDEQYF. Written as DNA, the CDR3 is TGTGCCAGCAGTGGGACTAGCTTTAGCGACGAGCAGTACTTC.

This rearrangement joins TRBV29-1 to TRBJ2-1, with 7 bases aligning to TRBD1. Germline CDR1 is SQVTM and CDR2 is ANQGSEA. V dropped 8 bases and J dropped 5; count of bases not matched to a gene: 12. The CDR3 extends over 14 amino acids. The CDR3 here is CSHIRADRDNEQFF. Here the CDR3 DNA reads TGCAGCCACATAAGAGCCGACAGGGACAATGAGCAGTTCTTC.

The chain carries TRBV15 and TRBJ2-6; TRBD1 matches at 8 bases. The CDR3 spans 18 residues. Germline V gene lookup returns CDR1 LNHNV and CDR2 YYDKDF (reference sequence). Trimming removed 0 bases from V and 4 bases from J; junction bases left unmatched: 8. The CDR3 here is CATSREPQGARGANVLTF. The CDR3 region has the DNA TGTGCCACCAGCAGAGAACCCCAGGGGGCACGGGGGGCCAACGTCCTGACTTTC.

The chain is built from TRBV27 and TRBJ1-5; D unresolved. The CDR3 extends over 14 amino acids. V lost 2 bases, J lost 6 bases, and 11 bases lay in between. The germline CDR1 and CDR2 sequences are MNHEY and SMNVEV (reference sequence). CDR3 DNA sequence: TGTGCCAGCAGTTTACGTGGGGAGGGTCAGCCCCAGCATTTT. It specifies CASSLRGEGQPQHF.

The V and J genes are TRBV7-9 and TRBJ1-6; D not certain. V was pared by 5 bases and J by 5 bases, with 10 bases between. The CDR3 is 14 amino acids. CDR1 and CDR2 (germline): SEHNR, FQNEAQ (reference sequence). In DNA, the CDR3 is TGTGCCAGCAGCGGAGGGAGGGATAATTCACCCCTCCACTTT. Translating gives CASSGGRDNSPLHF.

The chain uses TRBV2 and TRBJ1-6; D not resolved. The CDR3 extends over 15 amino acids. Trimming stripped 4 bases from V and 1 base from J, with 8 bases between. CDR1 is SNHLY and CDR2 is FYNNEI in the germline V gene. The CDR3 nucleotides read TGTGCCAGCAGTGTCCCGGGGTCCTATAATTCACCCCTCCACTTT. Encoded protein: CASSVPGSYNSPLHF.

The rearrangement uses TRBV10-3 and TRBJ2-3; a possible D gene is TRBD1 (6 bases). Germline V gene lookup returns CDR1 ENHRY and CDR2 SYGVKD. This CDR3 contains 16 residues. V dropped 0 bases and J dropped 3 bases, with 13 bases sitting between them. Here the CDR3 reads CAISESERGKTDTQYF. The CDR3 nucleotides are TGTGCCATCAGTGAGTCGGAAAGGGGGAAGACAGATACGCAGTATTTT.